This T cell receptor beta chain emerged from a study of OX40 agonist ivuxolimab in advanced cancers. Study-wide context: Two cutaneous melanoma patients and one hepatocellular carcinoma patient, three in all, had partial responses. Study observations and caveats: The study observed clonal expansion of CD4+ and CD8+ blood T cells by week 6 at 0.1 to 3.0 mg/kg. CD8+ T cells were the subset that, on average, had more expanded clones than CD4+.

CDR3 length: 16 residues. Trimming took off 3 bases at V and 4 bases at J, with 18 bases between the two ends. CDR1 MDHEN and CDR2 SYDVKM come from the germline V gene. This clone was counted many times. Its antigen is unknown. TCRdb's table, derived via immunoSEQ multiplex PCR, lists solely in-frame clones and lacks some. This sample has tens of thousands of clones, with roughly 87% found just once. This clonotype was obtained from an adult with an advanced solid tumor such as melanoma, head and neck, liver or kidney cancer. This specimen consisted of CD4+ or CD8+ T cells sorted from blood, obtained in a trial of the OX40 agonist ivuxolimab. The chain is built from TRBV28 and TRBJ1-1; a possible D gene is TRBD1 (6 bases). CDR3 sequence reads: CASSLILGGGPTEAFF. CDR3 bases: TGTGCCAGCAGTTTGATCCTGGGGGGGGGCCCCACTGAAGCTTTCTTT.